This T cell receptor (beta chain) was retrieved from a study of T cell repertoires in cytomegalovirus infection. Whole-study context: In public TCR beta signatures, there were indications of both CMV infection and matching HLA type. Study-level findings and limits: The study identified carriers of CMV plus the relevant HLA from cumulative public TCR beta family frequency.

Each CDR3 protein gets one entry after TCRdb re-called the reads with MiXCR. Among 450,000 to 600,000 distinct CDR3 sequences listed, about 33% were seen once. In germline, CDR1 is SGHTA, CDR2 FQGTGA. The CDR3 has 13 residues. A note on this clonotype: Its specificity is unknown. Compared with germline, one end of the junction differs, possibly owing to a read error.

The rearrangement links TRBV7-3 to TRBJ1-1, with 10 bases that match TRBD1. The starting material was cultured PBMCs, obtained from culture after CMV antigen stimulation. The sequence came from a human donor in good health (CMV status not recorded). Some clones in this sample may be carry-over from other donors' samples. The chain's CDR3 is CASSGTGVTEALF. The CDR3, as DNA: TGTGCCAGCAGTGGGACAGGGGTGACTGAAGCTTTGTTT.